The 5 T cell receptor beta chains below all came from one sample that was sequenced in a study of cytomegalovirus exposure and HLA in healthy donors. It was with 60 Vbeta and 13 Jbeta primers that the PCR ran. Sequencing was performed with immunoSEQ multiplex PCR; in TCRdb, only in-frame clones are kept and a portion is missing. The sample comprises fewer than 200,000 clones, roughly four fifths of which are singletons, and less than 1% rests with the top ten. Sequencing input: PBMCs. The source is a female donor in good health and CMV-seronegative.

The chain is built from TRBV7-2 and TRBJ2-3; D is uncertain. V was trimmed by 1 base and J by 2 bases, leaving 19 bases between them. From germline, CDR1 is SGHTA and CDR2 FQGNSA. CDR3 length: 18 residues. The CDR3 DNA follows: TGTGCCAGCAGCTTAGTCTCCCGGTCAGCGATCTCCACAGATACGCAGTATTTT. It encodes CASSLVSRSAISTDTQYF.

The chain combines TRBV18 with TRBJ2-3; TRBD2 is a possible D gene (6 bases). V was trimmed by 5 bases and J by 5 bases, leaving 11 bases between them. In germline, CDR1 is KGHSH, CDR2 LQKENI. There are 13 residues in the CDR3. The CDR3 loop reads CASSTQGGDTQYF. CDR3 in DNA: TGTGCCAGCTCAACCCAGGGAGGAGATACGCAGTATTTT.

This chain uses TRBV21-1 with TRBJ2-3; the D call of TRBD1 is as the table states it, not checked on the DNA. TRBV21-1 is labeled a pseudogene. The CDR3 runs to 16 residues. CDR3 region: CASSKEEDRDTDTQYF. The CDR3 DNA sequence: TGTGCCAGCAGCAAAGAGGAGGACAGGGACACAGATACGCAGTATTTT.

The rearrangement uses TRBV7-2 and TRBJ1-1; D perhaps matches TRBD1 (5 bases). Trimming removed 1 base at V and 1 base at J, with 10 bases between. CDR3 length: 15 amino acids. From germline, CDR1 is SGHTA and CDR2 FQGNSA. The DNA for the CDR3 is TGTGCCAGCAGCTTAGGAGGAACAGGGAACACTGAAGCTTTCTTT. Translating gives CASSLGGTGNTEAFF.

Of note for this clone: The junction shows a germline mismatch at one end, possibly a read error. CDR3 region: CASIRSGANGLTF. The CDR3 DNA reads TGTGCCAGCATACGCTCTGGGGCCAACGGCCTGACTTTC. The chain carries TRBV28 and TRBJ2-6; tentative D call: TRBD1 (5 bases). Germline V lookup: CDR1 MDHEN, CDR2 SYDVKM. This CDR3 has 13 amino acids.